This TCR beta chain was documented in a study of technical replicates of blood from a few donors. The CDR3 totals 14 residues. Germline V lookup: CDR1 MDHEN, CDR2 SYDVKM. The ends were cut back, 5 bases at V and 8 bases at J, with 18 bases in the middle. Some clones are missing from TCRdb's copy, which holds only in-frame ones; the method was immunoSEQ multiplex PCR. In the table there are approximately 92,000 clones, 95% of which are singletons. The sequencing sample was made of T cells isolated from PBMCs. The chain carries TRBV28 and TRBJ1-1; tentative D call: TRBD1 (6 bases). This clonotype was obtained from a human donor in good health. The DNA of the CDR3 is TGTGCCAGCAGTCCACCTTACAGGGTATCAGAAGCTTTCTTT. Its protein is CASSPPYRVSEAFF.